What follows are 20 T cell receptor beta chains derived from one specimen sequenced in a study of glioma-infiltrating T cells. The iRepertoire nested amplicon-rescue multiplex PCR amplified TCR alpha and beta CDR3s from RNA. TCRdb itself ran the multiplex PCR reads through MiXCR, one entry per CDR3 protein. Counted here are around 390,000 distinct CDR3 sequences, roughly two fifths occurring once; the ten biggest clones make up about 12%. Material for sequencing was glioma tissue, nonneoplastic brain tissue, or PBMCs (not recorded which). These receptors came from a human donor with low-grade glioma or glioblastoma, undergoing nonglioma brain surgery, or in good health (not recorded which).

The chain carries TRBV11-2 and TRBJ2-1, with 10 bases identical to TRBD1. Germline lookup yields CDR1 SGHAT and CDR2 FQNNGV. V was clipped by 5 bases and J by 8 bases; unmatched bases: 12. The CDR3 runs to 16 residues. The CDR3, as DNA: TGTGCCAGCAGCACTTGGGACAGGGGAGGCGCGTATGAGCAGTTCTTC. This codes for CASSTWDRGGAYEQFF.

Turning to this clonotype: A single base separates this from a much larger clone, so it may be a read error. The chain is built from TRBV27 and TRBJ1-5; tentative D call: TRBD1 (5 bases). The ends were cut back, 2 bases at V and 6 bases at J, with 20 bases in the middle. CDR3 size: 17 residues. CDR1 MNHEY and CDR2 SMNVEV come from the germline V gene (reference sequence). CDR3 nucleotides: TGTGCCAGCAGTTTAGGGCCGGCTTTTGGGGGAACTCAGCCCCAGCATTTT. Protein product: CASSLGPAFGGTQPQHF.

The CDR3 protein is CASSIGDRVNNEQFF. DNA of the CDR3: TGTGCCAGTAGTATTGGGGACAGGGTCAACAATGAGCAGTTCTTC. The V and J genes are TRBV19 and TRBJ2-1; 9 nucleotides agree with TRBD1. J lost 5 bases, V lost 3 bases, and 5 bases had no gene match. The CDR3 is 15 amino acids. The V gene's germline CDR1 is LNHDA and CDR2 SQIVND (reference sequence).

This chain connects TRBV29-1 to TRBJ1-2; TRBD1 agrees at 7 bases. Trimming took 6 bases from V and 8 from J; bases not matched to a gene: 15. This CDR3 is 14 amino acids long. Germline CDR1 and CDR2: SQVTM and ANQGSEA. CDR3 in amino acids: CSVDTGQAGLGYTF. CDR3 sequence (DNA): TGCAGCGTGGACACAGGACAGGCCGGTTTGGGCTACACCTTC.

The chain recombines TRBV18 with TRBJ1-1, with a weak D call TRBD1 (5 bases). V was pared by 4 bases and J by 4 bases, with 10 bases between. The CDR3 consists of 13 residues. Germline CDR1 is KGHSH and CDR2 is LQKENI. Here the CDR3 reads CASSHGTSTEAFF. The CDR3 nucleotides are TGTGCCAGCTCACACGGGACGAGCACTGAAGCTTTCTTT.

The chain has TRBV4-3 and TRBJ2-1, with 7 nucleotides matching TRBD2. V lost 4 bases to trimming and J lost 7 bases; unmatched junction nucleotides: 13. CDR1 is LGHNA, CDR2 YSLEER, per germline. The CDR3 spans 16 residues. CDR3 region: CASSPAGREIGNEQFF. Here the CDR3 DNA reads TGCGCCAGCAGCCCCGCTGGGCGGGAGATTGGTAATGAGCAGTTCTTC.

There are a few counts of this clonotype. The gene calls are TRBV20-1 and TRBJ2-3; TRBD2 matches 8 bases. CDR1 and CDR2 (germline): DFQATT, SNEGSKA (reference sequence). The CDR3 sequence is 15 residues long. The V and J ends lost 4 bases and 2 bases, in that order; junction bases with no gene match: 8. The DNA of the CDR3 is TGCAGTGCTAACACCGAAGCGGGAGTCACAGATACGCAGTATTTT. Translating it yields CSANTEAGVTDTQYF.

Many counts were recorded for this clonotype. This chain joins TRBV27 and TRBJ2-6, with no clear D. V lost 3 bases to trimming and J lost 0 bases, with 9 bases between them. The V gene's germline CDR1 is MNHEY and CDR2 SMNVEV (reference sequence). This CDR3 comprises 16 residues. The CDR3 sequence is CASSFASFSGANVLTF. The CDR3 region has the DNA TGTGCCAGCAGTTTTGCGTCTTTCTCTGGGGCCAACGTCCTGACTTTC.

This chain joins TRBV7-9 and TRBJ2-3; TRBD2 aligns across 9 bases. CDR3 length: 16 residues. The germline gives CDR1 SEHNR, CDR2 FQNEAQ (reference sequence). The trim removed 0 bases at V and 5 bases at J, leaving 6 bases unmatched. The CDR3 here is CASSLAISSGEDTQYF. CDR3 DNA: TGTGCCAGCAGCTTAGCGATTTCTAGCGGGGAAGATACGCAGTATTTT.

This clonotype was counted between two and nine times. The rearrangement uses TRBV20-1 and TRBJ2-7; 9 nucleotides agree with TRBD1. The CDR3 covers 14 residues. V was clipped by 6 bases and J by 5 bases; unmatched bases: 11. From germline, CDR1 is DFQATT and CDR2 SNEGSKA (reference sequence). The CDR3 reads CSAETGTGIHEQYF. The CDR3 bases are TGCAGTGCAGAAACCGGGACAGGGATCCACGAGCAGTACTTC.

This clonotype showed up just a few times. This sequence joins TRBV28 and TRBJ2-2, with D perhaps assigned TRBD1 or TRBD2 (6 bases each). The germline gives CDR1 MDHEN, CDR2 SYDVKM. The CDR3 runs 15 residues. V lost 3 bases, J lost 5 bases, and 13 bases lay in between. The CDR3 loop is CASSFSGAGTGELFF. Here the CDR3 DNA reads TGTGCCAGCAGTTTTTCAGGGGCGGGGACCGGGGAGCTGTTTTTT.

As concerns this clonotype: Its ends do not fully match the called genes, so a read error is possible. V gene TRBV5-4 combines with J gene TRBJ1-1; 7 bases are a match to TRBD1. CDR3 length: 15 amino acids. The germline V gene encodes CDR1 SGHNT and CDR2 YYREEE (reference sequence). Here the CDR3 DNA reads TGTGCCAGCAGCCCCTACACAGGGGTCGCCACTGAAGCTTCCTTT. Its protein is CASSPYTGVATEASF.

This CDR3 reads CASSQANTAGGPTDTQYF. For the CDR3, the DNA is TGTGCCAGCAGCCAAGCAAACACAGCGGGAGGGCCCACAGATACGCAGTATTTT. The chain carries TRBV4-2 and TRBJ2-3; 10 bases are shared with TRBD2. The length of the CDR3 is 18 residues. CDR1 LGHNA and CDR2 YNFKEQ come from the germline V gene. The V gene end was trimmed by 1 base and the J gene end by 2 bases; junction bases not matched to a gene: 9.

CDR3 coding DNA: TGTGCCAGCAGTTTAACTTCAGAGACCCAGTACTTC. Amino acid sequence: CASSLTSETQYF. J is TRBJ2-5 and V is TRBV28; D not certain. Trimming pared 2 bases from V and 4 bases from J, leaving 5 bases between. CDR3 length equals 12 residues. The germline gives CDR1 MDHEN, CDR2 SYDVKM.

CDR3 DNA sequence: TGTGCCAGCAGCTCCTCACGGGACAATGGGATTAACTATGGCTACACCTTC. This encodes CASSSSRDNGINYGYTF. The chain recombines TRBV7-6 with TRBJ1-2, with TRBD1 as a possible D gene (6 bases). Trimming pared 4 bases from V and 1 base from J, leaving 19 bases between. This CDR3 has 17 residues. Germline V gives CDR1 SGHVS, CDR2 FNYEAQ.

This clonotype was observed many times. This rearrangement joins TRBV27 to TRBJ1-5; possibly TRBD1 for D (5 bases). Trimming took 4 bases from V and 7 from J, leaving 11 bases between them. The V gene's germline CDR1 is MNHEY and CDR2 SMNVEV (reference sequence). The CDR3 spans 13 residues. The CDR3 reads CASSSFRGQPQHF. The CDR3 coding sequence is TGTGCCAGCAGTTCCTTCCGGGGGCAGCCCCAGCATTTT.

The chain has TRBV20-1 and TRBJ1-4; the D is unclear. The V and J ends lost 0 bases and 8 bases respectively, with 16 bases between them. The CDR3 is 15 amino acids. Germline values: CDR1 DFQATT, CDR2 SNEGSKA (reference sequence). The CDR3 DNA reads TGCAGTGCTAGAGATTTTGGCCGGGAAGGGGAAAAACTGTTTTTT. Amino acids: CSARDFGREGEKLFF.

V and J are TRBV7-9 and TRBJ1-3; D call uncertain. The CDR3 has 12 amino acids. The V gene's germline CDR1 is SEHNR and CDR2 FQNEAQ (reference sequence). The V end was cut by 4 bases, the J end by 2 bases, with 3 bases between. The CDR3 sequence: CASSYTGNTIYF. The CDR3 coding sequence is TGTGCCAGCAGCTATACTGGAAACACCATATATTTT.

This chain connects TRBV6-2 or TRBV6-3 to TRBJ1-5; D gene unclear. This CDR3 has 14 amino acids. Germline values: CDR1 MNHEY, CDR2 SVGEGT. V dropped 4 bases and J dropped 7 bases, with 14 bases sitting between them. The CDR3 spells CASSLDGLVQPQHF. DNA of the CDR3: TGTGCCAGCAGTTTGGACGGTTTGGTGCAGCCCCAGCATTTT.

The chain is built from TRBV19 and TRBJ1-1; D not certain. Germline CDR1 and CDR2: LNHDA and SQIVND (reference sequence). This CDR3 is built from 15 residues. V lost 5 bases to trimming and J lost 6 bases, with 19 bases between them. The CDR3 DNA is TGTGCCAGTAGTCCAGAGCCCGGACCGGCCGCTGAAGCTTTCTTT. It specifies CASSPEPGPAAEAFF.